Below, 3 T cell receptor beta chains from the same sample are listed, as sequenced in a study of STAT3 mutations in large granular lymphocyte leukemia (dated by TCRdb to between 2018 and 2020). General conclusions and limits of the study: At least one immunodominant TCRbeta clonotype was present in every T-LGLL patient, and multiple immunodominant subclonotypes appeared in about half of the T-LGLL patients.

For these receptors, no antigen is known. The library was prepared using the immunoSEQ multiplex PCR assay. Here the immuneACCESS table is served through TCRdb, limited to in-frame sequences with V and J called. Missing clones are a known gap in these copies; in checked studies unresolved V genes cover under half, and the rest lacks a known reason. This sample comprises about 13,000 clones, more than 75% of them detected only once. The ten largest clonotypes hold 33% of the sample. What was sequenced was peripheral blood mononuclear cells. Receptor source: a man in his forties or fifties with T-cell large granular lymphocyte leukemia. Some clones in this sample may be carry-over from other donors' samples. The age is the age at diagnosis.

This clone has a handful of counts. The chain couples TRBV30 to TRBJ1-3, with D maybe TRBD1 (6 bases). CDR3 length: 13 residues. The V end lost 4 bases, the J end lost 3 bases, and 10 bases lay between the germline ends. Germline loops: CDR1 GTSNPN, CDR2 SVGIG (reference sequence). This CDR3 is CAWTTGHGNTIYF. CDR3 DNA sequence: TGTGCCTGGACCACAGGGCATGGAAACACCATATATTTT.

The chain recombines TRBV7-2 with TRBJ2-3, with 8 positions matching TRBD2. This CDR3 spans 15 amino acids. The V gene end was trimmed by 2 bases and the J gene end by 2 bases; junction bases not matched to a gene: 3. Germline loops: CDR1 SGHTA, CDR2 FQGNSA. DNA of the CDR3: TGTGCCAGCAGCTTACAGCGGGGGACCACAGATACGCAGTATTTT. The encoded protein is CASSLQRGTTDTQYF.

This rearrangement joins TRBV7-9 to TRBJ1-2, with D uncertain. Germline lookup yields CDR1 SEHNR and CDR2 FQNEAQ (reference sequence). This CDR3 has 13 residues. V shed 5 bases and J shed 6 bases, with 13 bases lying between them. The CDR3 DNA reads TGTGCCAGCAGCCCTCCGGGGAGCGATGGCTACACCTTC. Its protein product is CASSPPGSDGYTF. Full variable domain (remainder filled in from reference TRBV7-9 and TRBJ1-2): DTGVSQNPRHKITKRGQNVTFRCDPISEHNRLYWYRQTLGQGPEFLTYFQNEAQLEKSRLLSDRFSAERPKGSFSTLEIQRTEQGDSAMYLCASSPPGSDGYTFGSGTRLTVV.